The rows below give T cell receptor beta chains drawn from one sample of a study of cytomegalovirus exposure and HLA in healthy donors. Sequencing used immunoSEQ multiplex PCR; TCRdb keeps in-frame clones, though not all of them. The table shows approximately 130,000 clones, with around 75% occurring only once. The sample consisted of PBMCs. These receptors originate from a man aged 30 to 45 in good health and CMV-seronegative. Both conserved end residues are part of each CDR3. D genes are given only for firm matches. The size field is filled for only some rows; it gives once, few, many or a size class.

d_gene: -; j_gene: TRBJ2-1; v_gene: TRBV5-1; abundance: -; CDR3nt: TGCGCCAGCAGCTTGGTGTCGACACGAGACAAAATCTACAATGAGCAGTTCTTC; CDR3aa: CASSLVSTRDKIYNEQFF
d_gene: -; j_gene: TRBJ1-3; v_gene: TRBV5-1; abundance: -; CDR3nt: TGCGCCAGCATCAACAGGGTGGCTGGAAACACCATATATTTT; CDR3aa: CASINRVAGNTIYF
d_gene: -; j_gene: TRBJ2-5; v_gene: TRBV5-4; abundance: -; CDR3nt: TGTGCCAGCAGCTTGGCGGGTGGGGAGACCCAGTACTTC; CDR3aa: CASSLAGGETQYF
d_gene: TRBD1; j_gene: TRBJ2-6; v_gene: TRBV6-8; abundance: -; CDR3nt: TGTGCCAGCAGTACATCGACAGGGGGTTTCTCTGGGGCCAACGTCCTGACTTTC; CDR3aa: CASSTSTGGFSGANVLTF
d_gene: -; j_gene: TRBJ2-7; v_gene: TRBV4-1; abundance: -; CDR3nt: TGCGCCAGCAGCCCAGCCCTGGGAGACTACTACGAGCAGTACTTC; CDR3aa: CASSPALGDYYEQYF
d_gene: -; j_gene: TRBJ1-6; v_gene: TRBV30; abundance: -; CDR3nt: TGTGCCTGGAGCCAGGGGCCCGATTCACCCCTCCACTTT; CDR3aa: CAWSQGPDSPLHF
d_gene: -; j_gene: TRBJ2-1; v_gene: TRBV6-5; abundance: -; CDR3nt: TGTGCCAGCAGTTCTCGACAGGTCTCCTACAATGAGCAGTTCTTC; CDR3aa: CASSSRQVSYNEQFF
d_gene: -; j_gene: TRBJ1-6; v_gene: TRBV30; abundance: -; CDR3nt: TGTGCCTGGAGCAAACAGGGATCACCCCTCCACTTT; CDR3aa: CAWSKQGSPLHF
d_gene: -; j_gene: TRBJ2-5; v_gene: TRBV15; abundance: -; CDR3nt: TGTGCCACCAGCAGAGAACGGTACCAAGAGACCCAGTACTTC; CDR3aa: CATSRERYQETQYF
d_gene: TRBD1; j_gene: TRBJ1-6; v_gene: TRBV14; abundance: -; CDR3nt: TGTGCCAGCAGCCCGAACAGGGGCGGAGTGTCACCCCTCCACTTT; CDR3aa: CASSPNRGGVSPLHF
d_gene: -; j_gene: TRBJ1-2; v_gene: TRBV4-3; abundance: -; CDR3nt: TGCGCCAGCAGCGCCCCAGGGCACTATGGCTACACCTTC; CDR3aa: CASSAPGHYGYTF
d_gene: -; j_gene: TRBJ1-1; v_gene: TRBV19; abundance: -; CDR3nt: TGTGCCAGTAGTCTCGGACAGACAGAAGCTTTCTTT; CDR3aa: CASSLGQTEAFF
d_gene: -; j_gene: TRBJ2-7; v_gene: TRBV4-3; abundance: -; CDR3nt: TGCGCCAGCAGCCAAGGTGCAGGGCTGGGGTACGAGCAGTACTTC; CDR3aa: CASSQGAGLGYEQYF
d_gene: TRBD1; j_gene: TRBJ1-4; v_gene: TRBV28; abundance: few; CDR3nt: TGTGCCAGCAGTTCGGTATACCGGGACAGTAGTGCAACTAATGAAAAACTGTTTTTT; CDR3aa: CASSSVYRDSSATNEKLFF
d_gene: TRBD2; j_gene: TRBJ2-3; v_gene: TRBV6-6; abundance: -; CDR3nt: TGTGCCAGCACCGGAGAGCGGGAGCTCGGCACAGATACGCAGTATTTT; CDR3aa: CASTGERELGTDTQYF
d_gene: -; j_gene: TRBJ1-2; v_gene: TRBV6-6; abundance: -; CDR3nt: TGTGCCAGCAGTCAAATCGGGGGCTATGGCTACACCTTC; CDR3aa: CASSQIGGYGYTF
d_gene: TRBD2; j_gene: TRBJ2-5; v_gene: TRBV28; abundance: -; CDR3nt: TGTGCCAGCAGACTAGCGGGAGAGCAAGAGACCCAGTACTTC; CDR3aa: CASRLAGEQETQYF
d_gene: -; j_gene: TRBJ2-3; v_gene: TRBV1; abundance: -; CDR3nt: TGCACCAGAGGGACTAGCGGGAGGATAACGCAGTATTTT; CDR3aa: CTRGTSGRITQYF
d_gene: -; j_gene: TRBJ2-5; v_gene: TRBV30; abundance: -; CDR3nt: TGTGCCCGACAGCTACAAGAGACCCAGTACTTC; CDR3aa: CARQLQETQYF